Listed here is a single TCR beta chain. Its specificity is unknown. This CDR3 is built from 11 residues. The ends were cut back, 11 bases at V and 4 bases at J, with 11 bases in the middle. Separate cDNA molecules received unique molecular identifiers, which the library attached to them. Authors' processing steps: Samples had a median of 95,638 TCRs, ranging roughly 20,000 to 700,000. TCRdb re-called the 5' RACE reads with MiXCR, one entry per CDR3 protein. In this record, the V and J calls reflect TCRdb's handling and not the investigators' own analysis. Altogether roughly 81,000 distinct CDR3 sequences are present, approximately 15% being singletons, with the ten largest covering about 6.8%. These data belong to a study of human T cells and chemical hapten exposure. Study-level background: TCR yields per sample varied, mainly owing to small pooled library volume differences. The study, taken as a whole, reports: TCRs exceeding a frequency of 1 in 1000 stayed unchanged under DPC sensitization.

It was unfractionated whole blood from which total RNA was extracted. J is TRBJ1-1 and V is TRBV12-3 or TRBV12-4; D is unclear. The receptor was isolated from a female donor in good health. In DNA form, the CDR3 reads TGTGCCTGGAAAGCTGGCACTGAAGCTTTCTTT. Translation: CAWKAGTEAFF.